Listed below are T cell receptor beta chains from one sample, sequenced in a study of T cell responses to AZD1222 COVID-19 vaccine. The repertoire was sequenced with immunoSEQ multiplex PCR; TCRdb's copy has only in-frame clones and lacks some. Of over 70,000 clones listed, approximately 80% are singletons. Sequenced material: peripheral blood, taken 28 days after the second dose of the MenACWY control vaccine. Every receptor here comes from an adult who received the MenACWY meningococcal vaccine as a control. CDR3s include the opening cysteine and the closing phenylalanine or tryptophan. D genes are given only for firm matches. For some rows the clone size is stated as once, few or many, or as a class when expanded; others skip it.

v_call: TRBV30
j_call: TRBJ2-1
d_call: TRBD2
clone_size: .
cdr3_nt: TGTGCCTGGAGTGTAAGAAGCGGGATTGAGCAGTTCTTC
cdr3_aa: CAWSVRSGIEQFF

v_call: TRBV12-3/TRBV12-4
j_call: TRBJ1-1
d_call: .
clone_size: .
cdr3_nt: TGTGCCAGCAGTTTAGAGGGCAACACTGAAGCTTTCTTT
cdr3_aa: CASSLEGNTEAFF

v_call: TRBV5-6
j_call: TRBJ1-2
d_call: .
clone_size: .
cdr3_nt: TGTGCCAGCAGCTTTTTACCGTCTACCGGCTATGGCTACACCTTC
cdr3_aa: CASSFLPSTGYGYTF

v_call: TRBV7-9
j_call: TRBJ1-3
d_call: .
clone_size: .
cdr3_nt: TGTGCCAGCAGTTTAGGAGGACCTGGAAACACCATATATTTT
cdr3_aa: CASSLGGPGNTIYF

v_call: TRBV4-1
j_call: TRBJ1-2
d_call: .
clone_size: .
cdr3_nt: TGCGCCAGCAGTCAGGTTCAAGCTAACTATGGCTACACCTTC
cdr3_aa: CASSQVQANYGYTF

v_call: TRBV27
j_call: TRBJ2-3
d_call: TRBD2
clone_size: .
cdr3_nt: TGTGCCAGCAGTTTATTGGGCTTTGGCGGGAGGGCCACAGATACGCAGTATTTT
cdr3_aa: CASSLLGFGGRATDTQYF

v_call: TRBV19
j_call: TRBJ1-1
d_call: .
clone_size: .
cdr3_nt: TGTGCCAGTAGTAAATCAAACAGGGCCTCCACTGAAGCTTTCTTT
cdr3_aa: CASSKSNRASTEAFF

v_call: TRBV10-2
j_call: TRBJ2-1
d_call: TRBD2
clone_size: .
cdr3_nt: TGCGCCAGCACCCCAGCGGGAGGTTTCGATGAGCAGTTCTTC
cdr3_aa: CASTPAGGFDEQFF

v_call: TRBV2
j_call: TRBJ2-7
d_call: .
clone_size: .
cdr3_nt: TGTGCCAGCAGTGGCCCTCCTACAGGTCTCTCGACCTACGAGCAGTACTTC
cdr3_aa: CASSGPPTGLSTYEQYF

v_call: TRBV11-1
j_call: TRBJ2-7
d_call: TRBD1
clone_size: .
cdr3_nt: TGTGCCAGCAGCTTAGGGACAGGGATCTACGAGCAGTACTTC
cdr3_aa: CASSLGTGIYEQYF

v_call: TRBV15
j_call: TRBJ1-2
d_call: .
clone_size: .
cdr3_nt: TGTGCCACCAGCAAGGACAGTAATTCCTTCTATGGCTACACCTTC
cdr3_aa: CATSKDSNSFYGYTF

v_call: TRBV4-2
j_call: TRBJ1-6
d_call: TRBD1
clone_size: .
cdr3_nt: TGTGCCAGCAGCCAAGGCACAGGGGGGAACTCACCCCTCCACTTT
cdr3_aa: CASSQGTGGNSPLHF

v_call: TRBV30
j_call: TRBJ1-1
d_call: .
clone_size: .
cdr3_nt: TGTGCCTGGCGGGACACTCACACTGAAGCTTTCTTT
cdr3_aa: CAWRDTHTEAFF

v_call: TRBV12-3/TRBV12-4
j_call: TRBJ2-1
d_call: .
clone_size: .
cdr3_nt: TGTGCCAGCAGTCCGGGGAATGAGCAGTTCTTC
cdr3_aa: CASSPGNEQFF

v_call: TRBV30
j_call: TRBJ1-4
d_call: .
clone_size: .
cdr3_nt: TGTGCCTGGAGTCAAGATGACATTAGGACCAGGGGAAAACTGTTTTTT
cdr3_aa: CAWSQDDIRTRGKLFF

v_call: TRBV2
j_call: TRBJ1-4
d_call: .
clone_size: .
cdr3_nt: TGTGCCAGCAGTGAAGGGGGCTCAAATGAAAAACTGTTTTTT
cdr3_aa: CASSEGGSNEKLFF

v_call: TRBV11-3
j_call: TRBJ2-2
d_call: TRBD2
clone_size: .
cdr3_nt: TGTGCCAGCAGCCCAGGGACTAGCGGGGGGTACACCGGGGAGCTGTTTTTT
cdr3_aa: CASSPGTSGGYTGELFF

v_call: TRBV7-9
j_call: TRBJ1-1
d_call: .
clone_size: .
cdr3_nt: TGTGCCAGCAGCTTTGAAGGGAAGAACACTGAAGCTTTCTTT
cdr3_aa: CASSFEGKNTEAFF

v_call: TRBV29-1
j_call: TRBJ1-5
d_call: TRBD1
clone_size: .
cdr3_nt: TGCAGCGTTATCAACAGGGGTACGGGCAATCAGCCCCAGCATTTT
cdr3_aa: CSVINRGTGNQPQHF

v_call: TRBV6-5
j_call: TRBJ1-2
d_call: .
clone_size: .
cdr3_nt: TGTGCCAGCAGTTACTCACGGACAGCAGGCGGCTACACCTTC
cdr3_aa: CASSYSRTAGGYTF

v_call: TRBV11-2
j_call: TRBJ2-1
d_call: .
clone_size: .
cdr3_nt: TGTGCCAGCAGCCCCGGTCAGGGGATCTACAATGAGCAGTTCTTC
cdr3_aa: CASSPGQGIYNEQFF

v_call: TRBV18
j_call: TRBJ2-6
d_call: TRBD2
clone_size: .
cdr3_nt: TGTGCCAGCTCAAAATCCGGGACTACTGGGGCCAACGTCCTGACTTTC
cdr3_aa: CASSKSGTTGANVLTF

v_call: TRBV5-1
j_call: TRBJ2-1
d_call: .
clone_size: .
cdr3_nt: TGCGCCAGCAGCTTGCCAGGGAATGAGCAGTTCTTC
cdr3_aa: CASSLPGNEQFF

v_call: TRBV5-5
j_call: TRBJ1-2
d_call: TRBD1
clone_size: once
cdr3_nt: TGTGCCAGCAGCTTGACAGGGGGTAAAATCAACTATGGCTACACCTTC
cdr3_aa: CASSLTGGKINYGYTF

v_call: TRBV6-5
j_call: TRBJ2-1
d_call: .
clone_size: .
cdr3_nt: TGTGCCAGCACCGGGTTGGGCGATGAGCAGTTCTTC
cdr3_aa: CASTGLGDEQFF

v_call: TRBV6-5
j_call: TRBJ1-6
d_call: .
clone_size: .
cdr3_nt: TGTGCCAGCAGGCCCTCGGGAACCTCACCCCTCCACTTT
cdr3_aa: CASRPSGTSPLHF

v_call: TRBV15
j_call: TRBJ1-2
d_call: .
clone_size: .
cdr3_nt: TGTGCCACCAGCACCCCGCAAGGAGCAAGCTACACCTTC
cdr3_aa: CATSTPQGASYTF

v_call: TRBV6-2/TRBV6-3
j_call: TRBJ2-7
d_call: .
clone_size: medium-sized
cdr3_nt: TGTGCCAGCAGTTCTCCCGGACGGCCACCCTACGAGCAGTACTTC
cdr3_aa: CASSSPGRPPYEQYF

v_call: TRBV6-5
j_call: TRBJ2-2
d_call: TRBD1
clone_size: .
cdr3_nt: TGTGCCAGCAGTAAGAGGACAGGGGGCACCGGGGAGCTGTTTTTT
cdr3_aa: CASSKRTGGTGELFF

v_call: TRBV7-9
j_call: TRBJ1-1
d_call: .
clone_size: .
cdr3_nt: TGTGCCAGCCGTCGGGTGGGGGACACTGAAGCTTTCTTT
cdr3_aa: CASRRVGDTEAFF

v_call: TRBV2
j_call: TRBJ2-5
d_call: .
clone_size: few
cdr3_nt: TGTGCCAGCAGTGTGGGACCCCCCCAAGAGACCCAGTACTTC
cdr3_aa: CASSVGPPQETQYF

v_call: TRBV5-7
j_call: TRBJ2-1
d_call: TRBD1
clone_size: .
cdr3_nt: TGTGCCAGCAGCTTGCTTGGGACAGGCTACAATGAGCAGTTCTTC
cdr3_aa: CASSLLGTGYNEQFF

v_call: TRBV5-1
j_call: TRBJ2-1
d_call: .
clone_size: .
cdr3_nt: TGCGCCAGCAGCAAGGGAAACAATGAGCAGTTCTTC
cdr3_aa: CASSKGNNEQFF